This TCR beta chain was recovered during a study of CD8 T cells in Susac syndrome. Germline CDR1 MNHEY, CDR2 SVGAGI. This CDR3 is 17 amino acids long. The junction had 10 bases not matched to a gene; V was cut back by 4 bases and J by 4 bases. RNA, at 0.5 to 1 ug, was reverse transcribed with random hexamers. TCRdb independently ran MiXCR on the immunoSEQ multiplex PCR reads; one entry per CDR3 protein. The data hold about 240,000 distinct CDR3 sequences, with less than 96% observed a single time. This receptor was obtained from a human donor with Susac syndrome. The material sequenced was CD4+ T cells from PBMCs. The genes are TRBV6-5 and TRBJ2-3; 11 bases fit TRBD2. For the CDR3, the DNA is TGTGCCAGCAGTTCTTCCCATAGCGGGAGGGCCCCAGATACGCAGTATTTT. As protein: CASSSSHSGRAPDTQYF.